This passage covers 23 T cell receptor beta chains from one sample sequenced in a study of blood T cell repertoires in COVID-19. Measured with immunoSEQ multiplex PCR; TCRdb has only the in-frame clones, and not every one. The profile shows 110,000 to 150,000 clones, around 84% of them singletons. Sequencing used peripheral blood. The receptors derive from a woman aged 60-75 years with acute or convalescent COVID-19.

V and J are TRBV6-5 and TRBJ1-1; 7 nucleotides align to TRBD1. V lost 6 bases, J lost 11 bases, and 12 bases stayed unmatched. CDR1 MNHEY and CDR2 SVGAGI come from the germline V gene. The length of the CDR3 is 13 residues. The CDR3 nucleotides read TGTGCCAGCAGGTCCGAGGGGGCGAGAGGGGCTTTCTTT. The encoded protein is CASRSEGARGAFF.

V usage is TRBV11-3 and J usage is TRBJ1-2, with 9 nucleotides matching TRBD1. The CDR3 spans 15 residues. Germline V gene lookup returns CDR1 SGHNT and CDR2 YENEEA. With 4 bases clipped from V and 4 bases from J, the junction kept 7 bases outside the gene matches. The CDR3 DNA reads TGTGCCAGCAGCTCGGGGACAGGGAAAGGCTATGGCTACACCTTC. The encoded protein is CASSSGTGKGYGYTF. Full variable domain (missing parts from reference TRBV11-3 and TRBJ1-2): EAGVVQSPRYKIIEKKQPVAFWCNPISGHNTLYWYLQNLGQGPELLIRYENEEAVDDSQLPKDRFSAERLKGVDSTLKIQPAELGDSAVYLCASSSGTGKGYGYTFGSGTRLTVV.

V and J are TRBV4-2 and TRBJ1-1; D might be TRBD1 (6 bases). The CDR3 is 17 residues long. The V gene lost 3 bases and the J gene lost 0 bases, with 17 bases spanning the gap. The germline gives CDR1 LGHNA, CDR2 YNFKEQ. The CDR3 spells CASSHSTQGQMNTEAFF. CDR3 nucleotide sequence: TGTGCCAGCAGCCACAGCACCCAAGGACAGATGAACACTGAAGCTTTCTTT.

The chain is built from TRBV6-5 and TRBJ1-4, with D maybe TRBD1 (6 bases). There are 16 residues in the CDR3. The germline gives CDR1 MNHEY, CDR2 SVGAGI. V was trimmed by 2 bases and J by 8 bases, leaving 18 bases between them. CDR3 DNA: TGTGCCAGCAGTTACAGCACAGGGCGGGTGGGAGAAAAACTGTTTTTT. It encodes CASSYSTGRVGEKLFF.

The CDR3 coding sequence is TGTGCCAGCAGGACTAGCGGGGGACTCACCGGGGAGCTGTTTTTT. Its protein is CASRTSGGLTGELFF. The chain uses TRBV27 and TRBJ2-2, with TRBD2 identical over 12 bases. CDR3 length: 15 amino acids. In germline, CDR1 is MNHEY, CDR2 SMNVEV (reference sequence). With V trimmed by 6 bases and J by 4 bases, 3 bases remained unmatched.

This clone was counted a single time. The chain couples TRBV27 to TRBJ2-7, with a weak D call TRBD2 (5 bases). V lost 7 bases, J lost 3 bases, and 19 bases lay in between. This CDR3 spans 15 amino acids. CDR1 is MNHEY and CDR2 is SMNVEV in the germline V gene (reference sequence). In nucleotides, the CDR3 is TGTGCCAGCAATCCCCAGGCGGGCAGTCGCTACGAGCAGTACTTC. Encoded protein: CASNPQAGSRYEQYF.

V usage is TRBV30 and J usage is TRBJ1-1, with a possible D match to TRBD1 (5 bases). The length of the CDR3 is 17 residues. Germline CDR1 is GTSNPN and CDR2 is SVGIG (reference sequence). V was clipped by 0 bases and J by 0 bases, with 17 bases between them. CDR3 sequence (DNA): TGTGCCTGGAGTGTACCCTGGAGTGGGGGGGTGAACACTGAAGCTTTCTTT. Encoded protein: CAWSVPWSGGVNTEAFF.

The CDR3: CAGGDDRNQPQHF. The CDR3 DNA follows: TGTGCCGGGGGGGACGATCGGAATCAGCCCCAGCATTTT. This sequence joins TRBV6-5 and TRBJ1-5, with a weak D call TRBD1 (5 bases). The V gene's germline CDR1 is MNHEY and CDR2 SVGAGI. Trimming left V 11 bases short and J 4 bases short, with 15 bases between. This CDR3 region has 13 residues.

This chain uses TRBV28 with TRBJ1-2; TRBD1 agrees at 7 bases. There are 14 residues in the CDR3. Germline V gives CDR1 MDHEN, CDR2 SYDVKM. The V segment lost 2 bases and the J segment 2 bases; nucleotides outside the gene matches: 2. The CDR3 nucleotides read TGTGCCAGCAGTTTAGCGGGACAGAACTATGGCTACACCTTC. Translation: CASSLAGQNYGYTF.

The chain joins TRBV6-5 to TRBJ1-2; no definite D call. The V end was cut by 5 bases, the J end by 7 bases, with 17 bases between. This CDR3 comprises 14 residues. Germline CDR1 and CDR2: MNHEY and SVGAGI. CDR3 sequence reads: CASSPDGGLGGYTF. In DNA form, the CDR3 reads TGTGCCAGCAGTCCCGACGGAGGGCTAGGTGGCTACACCTTC.

This sequence joins TRBV21-1 and TRBJ2-1; the table's D call, TRBD2, was not checked against the DNA. TRBV21-1 is a recognized pseudogene. This CDR3 region has 16 residues. The CDR3 coding sequence is TGTGCCAGCAGCAAAGATAGGACTAGCGGGGCAGGTGAGCAGTTCTTC. Its translation: CASSKDRTSGAGEQFF.

The chain uses TRBV6-6 and TRBJ1-5; 9 positions match TRBD1. The germline V gene encodes CDR1 MNHNY and CDR2 SVGAGI (reference sequence). CDR3 size: 15 residues. J gave up 0 bases and V 6 bases, and 3 bases lay outside the gene matches. The CDR3 protein is CASSWTGASNQPQHF. The CDR3 region has the DNA TGTGCCAGCAGCTGGACAGGGGCTAGCAATCAGCCCCAGCATTTT.

CDR3 loop: CASSQIVWEGTEAFF. CDR3 sequence (DNA): TGTGCCAGCAGCCAAATTGTCTGGGAGGGGACTGAAGCTTTCTTT. The chain combines TRBV4-2 with TRBJ1-1, with TRBD1 as a possible D gene (5 bases). The CDR3 is 15 residues long. Germline assignment: CDR1 LGHNA and CDR2 YNFKEQ. Trimming left V 2 bases short and J 5 bases short, with 15 bases between.

This chain connects TRBV7-9 to TRBJ2-1; D is undetermined. The germline CDR1 and CDR2 sequences are SEHNR and FQNEAQ (reference sequence). V gave up 2 bases and J gave up 8 bases, with 4 bases separating them. The CDR3 consists of 11 residues. CDR3 sequence (DNA): TGTGCCAGCAGCTTATTCGATGAGCAGTTCTTC. Amino acid sequence: CASSLFDEQFF.

V gene TRBV4-1 combines with J gene TRBJ1-1; possibly TRBD1 for D (6 bases). With 1 base removed from V and 3 bases from J, the gap between germline ends came to 12 bases. CDR3 length: 15 amino acids. Germline CDR1 and CDR2: MGHRA and YSYEKL. The CDR3 bases are TGCGCCAGCAGCCAAGTACAGGGAAGGTACACTGAAGCTTTCTTT. This codes for CASSQVQGRYTEAFF.

This chain links TRBV10-3 with TRBJ2-3; 10 bases fit TRBD1. CDR1 is ENHRY, CDR2 SYGVKD, per germline. V shed 3 bases, J shed 0 bases, and the junction held 6 bases outside the gene matches. CDR3 size: 17 residues. DNA for the CDR3: TGTGCCATCAGTGACGCGACAGGGGGCCCTAGCACAGATACGCAGTATTTT. Translated, it gives CAISDATGGPSTDTQYF.

The chain links TRBV6-6 to TRBJ2-7, with D unclear. V gave up 4 bases and J gave up 4 bases, with 20 bases separating them. The germline V gene encodes CDR1 MNHNY and CDR2 SVGAGI (reference sequence). This CDR3 contains 16 residues. The DNA of the CDR3 is TGTGCCAGCAGTTCTGGCGGTTCCAAGTGGAGTTACGAGCAGTACTTC. Protein product: CASSSGGSKWSYEQYF.

The CDR3 region is CASSQDSAGYAREQYF. As DNA, the CDR3 is TGCGCCAGCAGCCAAGATTCGGCAGGGTACGCCCGCGAGCAGTACTTC. This rearrangement joins TRBV4-1 to TRBJ2-7; a possible D gene is TRBD1 (5 bases). Germline CDR1 MGHRA, CDR2 YSYEKL. CDR3 size: 16 residues. Deletions cut 0 bases from V and 6 bases from J, with 18 bases between.

The V and J genes are TRBV25-1 and TRBJ1-5, with 8 bases lining up with TRBD1. V trimming: 1 base; J trimming: 7 bases; junction bases outside the gene matches: 3. The CDR3 consists of 14 residues. Germline-derived CDR1 and CDR2 are MGHDK and SYGVNS. The CDR3 loop reads CASSEFGQGQPQHF. In nucleotides, the CDR3 is TGTGCCAGCAGTGAATTCGGACAGGGACAGCCCCAGCATTTT.

This rearrangement joins TRBV6-2 or TRBV6-3 to TRBJ1-2; no definite D call. The germline CDR1 and CDR2 sequences are MNHEY and SVGEGT. This CDR3 contains 14 residues. The V end was cut by 0 bases, the J end by 2 bases, with 7 bases between. The CDR3 is CASSYSSENYGYTF. The CDR3 region has the DNA TGTGCCAGCAGTTACTCGAGTGAAAACTATGGCTACACCTTC.

In its sample, this clone was seen a few times. The chain has TRBV10-3 and TRBJ1-1, with TRBD1 as a possible D gene (6 bases). Between the trimmed V and J ends, which lost 9 bases and 4 bases, there was a span of 18 bases. The CDR3 consists of 14 residues. The germline CDR1 and CDR2 sequences are ENHRY and SYGVKD. In DNA, the CDR3 is TGTGCCATGGTTTCGGGGGGGGCCCCCACTGAAGCTTTCTTT. Residues: CAMVSGGAPTEAFF.

The CDR3 coding sequence is TGTGCCAGCAGCTTAATTGGCGGGGGGGAAATTAACTCCTACAATGAGCAGTTCTTC. It codes for CASSLIGGGEINSYNEQFF. V usage is TRBV11-3 and J usage is TRBJ2-1; 9 nucleotides agree with TRBD2. The CDR3 is made up of 19 amino acids. Germline trimming cut 2 bases from V and 0 bases from J; bases unmatched to any gene: 11. Per the germline V gene, CDR1 is SGHNT and CDR2 is YENEEA.

The rearrangement uses TRBV7-9 and TRBJ2-7; TRBD1 is a possible D gene (5 bases). Germline V gene lookup returns CDR1 SEHNR and CDR2 FQNEAQ (reference sequence). The CDR3 runs 13 residues. Trimming took 0 bases from V and 7 from J, leaving 10 bases between them. In nucleotides, the CDR3 is TGTGCCAGCAGCTTAGCAGGGGCCTGGGAGCAGTACTTC. The encoded protein is CASSLAGAWEQYF.